Described below is a single TCR beta chain sequence and its context. In germline, CDR1 is MNHEY, CDR2 SMNVEV (reference sequence). V was clipped by 0 bases and J by 8 bases; unmatched bases: 7. The CDR3 spans 18 residues. The sample originates from a study of blood T cell repertoires in COVID-19. Across the study: Donors in the United States, Italy and Spain gave samples during acute or convalescent COVID-19. The analysed material was cDNA or gDNA that came from T cells, B-cell-depleted T cells, or PBMCs.

Original handling: The assay estimated nucleated cells by amplifying reference gene primers. Profiled with immunoSEQ multiplex PCR; TCRdb holds only in-frame clones, not every one. The DNA gave D and trimming, while V, J and clone size come from that table. There are a few hundred thousand clones in the sample; around 92% occur only once, and under 7.5% lies in the top ten. J is TRBJ2-1 and V is TRBV27; 16 bases fit TRBD2. The receptor was isolated from a man younger than 30 who had recovered from COVID-19. The specimen was peripheral blood. The CDR3 region has the DNA TGTGCCAGCAGTTTATCGTCGGGACTAGCGGGAGGGCCTCATGAGCAGTTCTTC. This translates into CASSLSSGLAGGPHEQFF.